This TCR beta chain was profiled in a study of blood T cell repertoires in COVID-19. This clone appeared a single time. Libraries were prepared by immunoSEQ multiplex PCR; TCRdb keeps only in-frame clonotypes and omits some of them. In the table there are under 200,000 clones, 70% to 80% of which are singletons. The junction had 11 bases not matched to a gene; V was cut back by 5 bases and J by 0 bases. Per germline, CDR1 MGHDK and CDR2 SYGVNS. The CDR3 spans 17 residues. Material for sequencing was peripheral blood. V usage is TRBV25-1 and J usage is TRBJ2-5, with 8 bases lining up with TRBD1. This clonotype was obtained from a man in his sixties with acute or convalescent COVID-19. The CDR3 sequence is CASSPHPGTGDQETQYF. The DNA of the CDR3 is TGTGCCAGCAGTCCTCACCCCGGGACAGGAGACCAAGAGACCCAGTACTTC. The whole variable domain, remainder taken from reference TRBV25-1 and TRBJ2-5, is EADIYQTPRYLVIGTGKKITLECSQTMGHDKMYWYQQDPGMELHLIHYSYGVNSTEKGDLSSESTVSRIRTEHFPLTLESARPSHTSQYLCASSPHPGTGDQETQYFGPGTRLLVL.